One and the same sample provided the 4 T cell receptor beta chains below, sequenced in a study of ipilimumab plus nivolumab after autologous stem cell transplantation. Some clones are missing from TCRdb's copy, which holds only in-frame ones; the method was immunoSEQ multiplex PCR. This sample has some 9,300 clones, with 60% to 75% found just once. The sample here was PBMCs, taken in a trial of ipilimumab plus nivolumab as post-transplant consolidation. The receptors were gathered from a female donor with multiple myeloma.

The chain links TRBV11-2 to TRBJ2-1; 9 bases are a match to TRBD2. The CDR3 length is 15 residues. Looked up from germline, CDR1 is SGHAT and CDR2 is FQNNGV. Trimming took 1 base from V and 6 from J; bases not matched to a gene: 4. CDR3 DNA: TGTGCCAGCAGCTTAGGTGCTAGCGGGATCAATGAGCAGTTCTTC. Translating it yields CASSLGASGINEQFF.

The V and J genes are TRBV28 and TRBJ2-5, with D unresolved. Looked up from germline, CDR1 is MDHEN and CDR2 is SYDVKM. The CDR3 contains 14 residues. Trimming shortened V by 3 bases and J by 3 bases, and 11 bases separated the two germline ends. As DNA, the CDR3 is TGTGCCAGCAGTTTTAGCCACACAAAAGAGACCCAGTACTTC. It encodes CASSFSHTKETQYF.

By share, this clone ranks as medium-sized. The V call is TRBV19, the J call TRBJ2-7; TRBD1 matches at 10 bases. Germline V lookup: CDR1 LNHDA, CDR2 SQIVND (reference sequence). The CDR3 has 13 amino acids. V lost 5 bases, J lost 5 bases, and 3 bases stayed unmatched. CDR3 sequence reads: CASSETGGNEQYF. The CDR3 region has the DNA TGTGCCAGTAGTGAGACAGGGGGCAACGAGCAGTACTTC. Based on the CDR3 plus reference TRBV19 and TRBJ2-7, the full variable domain is DGGITQSPKYLFRKEGQNVTLSCEQNLNHDAMYWYRQDPGQGLRLIYYSQIVNDFQKGDIAEGYSVSREKKESFPLTVTSAQKNPTAFYLCASSETGGNEQYFGPGTRLTVT.

This clone has more than one count but fewer than ten. This chain joins TRBV27 and TRBJ2-1, with D unclear. The CDR3 consists of 12 residues. From germline, CDR1 is MNHEY and CDR2 SMNVEV (reference sequence). With 6 bases removed from V and 5 bases from J, the gap between germline ends came to 8 bases. The CDR3 coding sequence is TGTGCCAGCAGAAGACCGAACAATGAGCAGTTCTTC. This sequence encodes CASRRPNNEQFF.